The subject of this entry is one T cell receptor (beta chain). Other DNA sequences in this sample translate to the same CDR3. This specimen belongs to a study of blood T cell repertoires in COVID-19. Study in general: COVID-19 samples from acute and convalescent phases originated in the United States, Italy and Spain. PBMCs, B-cell-depleted T cells, or T cells were the source of the cDNA or gDNA that made up the material.

Looked up from germline, CDR1 is SGDLS and CDR2 is YYNGEE. Trimming removed 0 bases at V and 14 bases at J, with 15 bases between. The CDR3 loop spans 14 amino acids. Original processing methods: Reference gene primers were amplified, and this amplification served to estimate nucleated cell counts. The data were produced by immunoSEQ multiplex PCR, yet TCRdb's version contains in-frame clones alone and is incomplete. V and J calls and clone size are copied from that table; D and trimming were computed from the DNA. The sample contains roughly 350,000 clones, 91% of which appear only once. Sample: peripheral blood. This clonotype was sampled from a young woman who had recovered from COVID-19. The rearrangement links TRBV9 to TRBJ1-6; D may be TRBD1 (5 bases). As DNA, the CDR3 is TGTGCCAGCAGCGTAGTCGCAACAGGCGCTTCCCTCCACTTT. Its translation is CASSVVATGASLHF.